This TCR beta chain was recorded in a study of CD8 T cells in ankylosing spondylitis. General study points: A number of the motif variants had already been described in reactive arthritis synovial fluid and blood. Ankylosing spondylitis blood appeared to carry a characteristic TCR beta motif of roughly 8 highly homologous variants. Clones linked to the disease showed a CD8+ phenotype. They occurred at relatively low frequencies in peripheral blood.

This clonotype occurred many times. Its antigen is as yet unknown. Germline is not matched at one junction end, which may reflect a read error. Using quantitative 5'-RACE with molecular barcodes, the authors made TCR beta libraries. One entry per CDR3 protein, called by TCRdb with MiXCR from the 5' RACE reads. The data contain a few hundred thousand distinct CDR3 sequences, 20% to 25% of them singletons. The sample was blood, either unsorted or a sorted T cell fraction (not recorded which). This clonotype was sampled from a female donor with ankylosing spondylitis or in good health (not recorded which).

The CDR3 is CSAWGVTEVDF. Written as DNA, the CDR3 is TGCAGTGCTTGGGGGGTAACGGAAGTCGATTTT. The J gene is TRBJ1-1, the V gene TRBV20-1; tentatively, D is TRBD1 (5 bases). There are 11 residues in the CDR3. Germline CDR1 reads DFQATT; CDR2 reads SNEGSKA (reference sequence).